The rows below give T cell receptor beta chains drawn from one sample of a study of blood T cell repertoires in COVID-19. Profiling relied on immunoSEQ multiplex PCR, and the TCRdb table lists in-frame clones only, not all of them. The sample lists 50,000 or so clones, roughly 89% seen once, with over 25% in the top ten. Sequencing was performed on peripheral blood. The receptors shown here come from a human donor in a cohort sampled during active COVID-19. Both conserved end residues are part of each CDR3.

v_call cdr3_aa
TRBV9 CASSAPRRPSSYNEQFF
TRBV28 CASRSYTEAFF
TRBV28 CASSPPLTGNEQFF
TRBV6-6 CASRGALETQYF
TRBV24-1 CATTTSGRAGEQFF
TRBV18 CASSPPRQTITDTQYF
TRBV25-1 CASSAAQLISTDTQYF
TRBV11-2 CASSFTPGQETQYF
TRBV9 CASSPGGRGTEAFF
TRBV19 CASSLGQGGFYNSPLHF
TRBV6-2/TRBV6-3 CASSPGTGSPSNQPQHF
TRBV18 CASSPPLGRNTGELFF
TRBV11-2 CASSIGQGAQGYTF
TRBV29-1 CSVSPGQGRTEAFF
TRBV21-1 CASSKVPSGDSSYNEQFF
TRBV5-8 CASSRGTGSSYNEQFF
TRBV5-1 CASSGTGTMNEQFF
TRBV6-6 CASSRPPTGTSAYNEQFF
TRBV11-3 CASSPDEGTYGYTF
TRBV30 CAWSGQANTEAFF
TRBV19 CASSTPQTGKLSNQPQHF
TRBV7-9 CASSLGDRLIPLHF
TRBV2 CASSEVQESTLHF
TRBV4-1 CASSQFSQTNTGELFF
TRBV29-1 CSVVRDSYNEQFF
TRBV7-9 CASSTRRENSGNTIYF
TRBV30 CAWSVSPRSYEQYF
TRBV5-1 CASSEAPQGYGNTEAFF